The rows below give T cell receptor beta chains drawn from one sample of a study of human T cells and chemical hapten exposure. A single record per CDR3 protein comes from TCRdb applying MiXCR to the RACE reads. The table shows 150,000 to 200,000 distinct CDR3 sequences, with around 25% occurring only once. The sample was whole blood, taken in connection with sensitization to the hapten diphenylcyclopropenone (DPC). These TCRs come from a woman between 40 and 55 years old with alopecia areata. Some clones in this sample may be carry-over from other donors' samples. CDR3s include the opening cysteine and the closing phenylalanine or tryptophan. D genes are given only for firm matches. Expanded clones get a size class; other rows say once, few or many, or leave the size out.

>few|TRBV6-2/TRBV6-3|-|TRBJ2-7
TGTGCCAGCAGTTACCCCCTTCCCGAGCAGTACTTC
CASSYPLPEQYF
>many|TRBV5-1|-|TRBJ2-7
TGCGCCAGTCGGGACGGACGCCGCTCCGAGCAGTACTTC
CASRDGRRSEQYF
>-|TRBV4-2|TRBD2|TRBJ2-1
TGTGCCAGCAGCCAAGTGGTGACTAGCGGGACCTACAATGAGCAGTTCTTC
CASSQVVTSGTYNEQFF
>few|TRBV7-2|-|TRBJ2-3
TGTGCCAGCAGCTTAGGGCAGGTTCTTCAGCCGCAGTATTTT
CASSLGQVLQPQYF
>-|TRBV5-1|TRBD2|TRBJ2-3
TGCGCCAGCAGCTCCCTAGCGGGAGCGATAGATACGCAGTATTTT
CASSSLAGAIDTQYF
>-|TRBV5-1|-|TRBJ2-3
TGCGCCAGTACCCCCAACACGGGGCTCTTTGGCACAGATACGCAGTATTTT
CASTPNTGLFGTDTQYF
>-|TRBV7-8|-|TRBJ2-7
TGTGCCAGCAGTCTTTCCCTCCGGGAAGGAGCGGGCGAGCAGTACTTC
CASSLSLREGAGEQYF
>-|TRBV10-3|-|TRBJ2-1
TGTGCCATCAGGGAGGGCCTGGGGTCCTACAATGAGCAGTTCTTC
CAIREGLGSYNEQFF
>few|TRBV28|-|TRBJ1-6
TGTGCCAGCAGTTTGAGGGAAGTATATAATTCACCCCTCCACTTT
CASSLREVYNSPLHF
>-|TRBV5-8|TRBD1|TRBJ2-7
TGTGCCAGCAGCCAGAATTCCGGGACAGGGGTTTCCTACGAGCAGTACTTC
CASSQNSGTGVSYEQYF
>few|TRBV3-1|TRBD1|TRBJ2-7
TGTGCCAGCAGCCTAGGACAGGCGACCGAGCAGTACTTC
CASSLGQATEQYF
>-|TRBV7-9|TRBD1|TRBJ2-7
TGTGCCAGCAGCTTGACAGGGCCCACCGAGCAGTACTTC
CASSLTGPTEQYF
>many|TRBV29-1|-|TRBJ1-1
TGCAGCGTTGTAATGAGCCCCGGACAGCCTGAAGCTTTCTTT
CSVVMSPGQPEAFF
>-|TRBV5-1|TRBD1|TRBJ1-1
TGCGCCAGCAGCCTGACAGGGCCGATGAACACTGAAGCTTTCTTT
CASSLTGPMNTEAFF
>few|TRBV12-3/TRBV12-4|-|TRBJ2-3
TGTGCCAGCAGTTCGGGACTCTCAGATACGCAGTATTTT
CASSSGLSDTQYF
>few|TRBV4-3|TRBD1|TRBJ2-3
TGCGCCAGCAGCCGGGACCCGGGACAGAACACAGATACGCAGTATTTT
CASSRDPGQNTDTQYF
>-|TRBV6-4|-|TRBJ2-3
TGTGCCAGCAGTGCTAGGGGCCTCTCGGCAGATACGCAGTATTTT
CASSARGLSADTQYF
>few|TRBV20-1|TRBD1|TRBJ1-6
TGCAGTGCTAGGCGAGCGACGACAGGGATGGGTTCACCCCTCCACTTT
CSARRATTGMGSPLHF
>few|TRBV10-3|TRBD1|TRBJ1-6
TGTGCCACCACCGGGACAGACGATAATTCACCCCTCCACTTT
CATTGTDDNSPLHF
>-|TRBV12-3/TRBV12-4|TRBD1|TRBJ1-5
TGTGCCAGCAGTACAGGGGTGGGTCAGCCCCAGCATTTT
CASSTGVGQPQHF
>few|TRBV10-3|-|TRBJ1-1
TGTGCCATCAGCCCTCTTCCAACAGGAAACACTGAAGCTTTCTTT
CAISPLPTGNTEAFF
>few|TRBV20-1|-|TRBJ2-1
TGCAGTGCCCACGCCACCGTCCTCGATGAGCAGTTCTTC
CSAHATVLDEQFF
>few|TRBV29-1|-|TRBJ2-3
TGCAGCGTTGAAGTAGGCGCTAGCACAGATACGCAGTATTTT
CSVEVGASTDTQYF
>few|TRBV28|TRBD2|TRBJ2-1
TGTGCCAGCAGCTGGGGGACTAGCGGGAGGTTGGCGTTCTTC
CASSWGTSGRLAFF
>many|TRBV10-3|TRBD2|TRBJ2-1
TGTGCCATCAGTGATCATCCCAGGACTAGCAATGAGCAGTTCTTC
CAISDHPRTSNEQFF
>many|TRBV24-1|-|TRBJ2-3
TGTGCCACCAGTGACCCGTTCACAGATACGCAGTATTTT
CATSDPFTDTQYF
>many|TRBV10-3|-|TRBJ1-1
TGTGCCATCGGTTCCCTCGGGATCACTGAAGCTTTCTTT
CAIGSLGITEAFF
>few|TRBV29-1|-|TRBJ1-1
TGCAGCGTGGTCGAAATAATGAACACTGAAGCTTTCTTT
CSVVEIMNTEAFF
>-|TRBV20-1|-|TRBJ2-1
TGCAGTGCTAGGGTTGCAGGGTCCTACAATGAGCAGTTCTTC
CSARVAGSYNEQFF
>-|TRBV6-1|-|TRBJ1-3
TGTGCCAGCAGTGAAGTGGAAGGAAACACCATATATTTT
CASSEVEGNTIYF
>many|TRBV9|-|TRBJ2-1
TGTGCCAGCAGCGTAGATAGCGGACCCTACAATGAGCAGTTCTTC
CASSVDSGPYNEQFF
>few|TRBV7-3|TRBD2|TRBJ2-1
TGTGCCAGCAGCCGAGACACTAGCGGGAGTCACAATGAGCAGTTCTTC
CASSRDTSGSHNEQFF
>many|TRBV7-2|-|TRBJ2-7
TGTGCCAGCAGCCCCAGCTACGAGCAGTACTTC
CASSPSYEQYF
>few|TRBV6-2/TRBV6-3|-|TRBJ2-1
TGTGCCAGCAGTTACGCAAGGGGGGGAGGGCCCTACAATGAGCAGTTCTTC
CASSYARGGGPYNEQFF
>-|TRBV7-3|-|TRBJ2-2
TGTGCCAGCAGCTTCCCCTCCACCGGGGAGCTGTTTTTT
CASSFPSTGELFF
>-|TRBV24-1|TRBD2|TRBJ2-3
TGTGCCACCGGTCGGGGGGGAAGCACAGATACGCAGTATTTT
CATGRGGSTDTQYF
>-|TRBV28|TRBD1|TRBJ2-3
TGTGCCAGCAGTGGATTGGGACAGGGGGCTGGTGATACGCAGTATTTT
CASSGLGQGAGDTQYF
>few|TRBV4-3|-|TRBJ2-3
TGCGCCAGCAGCCAAGATATCGGGTGGAACACAGATACGCAGTATTTT
CASSQDIGWNTDTQYF
>few|TRBV12-3/TRBV12-4|TRBD1|TRBJ2-7
TGTGCCAGCAGCCAGTCAGGGGGCCGGTACTTC
CASSQSGGRYF
>many|TRBV7-3|TRBD1|TRBJ2-7
TGTGCCAGCAGTTCAAGCGGACAGGGTAGTCCGGAGCAGTACTTC
CASSSSGQGSPEQYF
>-|TRBV4-2|-|TRBJ2-7
TGTGCCAGCAGCCAAGATTACAGCAGCAGCTCCTACGAGCAGTACTTC
CASSQDYSSSSYEQYF
>few|TRBV18|-|TRBJ1-6
TGTGCCAGCTCACCACAAGATTTATTGGCGATGTCGGGCAATTCACCCCTCCACTTT
CASSPQDLLAMSGNSPLHF
>few|TRBV4-2|-|TRBJ2-1
TGTGCCAGCAGCCAAGGGCTTTACGCCTACAATGAGCAGTTCTTC
CASSQGLYAYNEQFF
>few|TRBV28|-|TRBJ2-7
TGTGCCAGCAGCTCGAGACTACTAGATTCCTACGAGCAGTACTTC
CASSSRLLDSYEQYF
>few|TRBV7-2|-|TRBJ2-3
TGTGCCAGCAGATTGGGCCCGAATACAGATACGCAGTATTTT
CASRLGPNTDTQYF
>few|TRBV10-3|TRBD1|TRBJ1-6
TGTGCCATCAGTGCGTGGACAGGGCAGAATTCACCCCTCCACTTT
CAISAWTGQNSPLHF
>-|TRBV10-3|TRBD1|TRBJ1-2
TGTGCCATCAGTGACAGGACAGGGACCTATGGCTACACCTTC
CAISDRTGTYGYTF
>-|TRBV28|-|TRBJ2-2
TGTGCCAGCAGTTTCCCCGCGACTCGCCCCAGGGGCACCGGGGAGCTGTTTTTT
CASSFPATRPRGTGELFF
>once|TRBV20-1|-|TRBJ1-5
TGCAGTGCAAGGGGCGATCCTAGCAATCAGCCCCAGCATTTT
CSARGDPSNQPQHF